This TCR beta chain originates from a study of OX40 agonist ivuxolimab in advanced cancers. Measured with immunoSEQ multiplex PCR; TCRdb has only the in-frame clones, and not every one. The repertoire holds tens of thousands of clones, with nearly 90% as singletons. CDR1 is ENHRY and CDR2 is SYGVKD in the germline V gene. Trimming cost V 2 bases and J 7 bases; bases outside gene matches: 8. This CDR3 is 15 amino acids long. The rearrangement links TRBV10-3 to TRBJ2-1; 7 bases agree with TRBD2. The specimen was CD4+ or CD8+ T cells sorted from blood, collected in a trial of the OX40 agonist ivuxolimab. This TCR was recovered from an adult with an advanced solid tumor such as melanoma, head and neck, liver or kidney cancer. The CDR3 region has the DNA TGTGCCATCAGTGAGGGAGGGAGGGCCGGTAATGAGCAGTTCTTC. This translates into CAISEGGRAGNEQFF.